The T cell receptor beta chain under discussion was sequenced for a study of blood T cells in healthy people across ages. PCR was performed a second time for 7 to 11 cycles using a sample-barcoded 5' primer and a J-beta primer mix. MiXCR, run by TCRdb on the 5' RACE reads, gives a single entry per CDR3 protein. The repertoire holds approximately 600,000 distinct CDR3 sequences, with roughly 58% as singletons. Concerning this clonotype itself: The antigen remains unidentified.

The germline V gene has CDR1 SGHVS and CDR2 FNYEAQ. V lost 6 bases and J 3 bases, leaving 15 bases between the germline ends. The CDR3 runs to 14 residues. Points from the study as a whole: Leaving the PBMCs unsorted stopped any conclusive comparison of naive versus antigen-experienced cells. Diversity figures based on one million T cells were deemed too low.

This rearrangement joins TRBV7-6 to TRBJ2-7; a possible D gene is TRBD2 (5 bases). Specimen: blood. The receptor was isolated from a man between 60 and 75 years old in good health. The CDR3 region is CASSRTEASYEQYF. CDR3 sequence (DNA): TGTGCCAGCAGTCGGACGGAGGCGAGCTACGAGCAGTACTTC.